Listed below are T cell receptor beta chains from one sample, sequenced in a study of cytomegalovirus exposure and HLA in healthy donors. Sequencing used immunoSEQ multiplex PCR; TCRdb keeps in-frame clones, though not all of them. Of hundreds of thousands of clones in the sample, about nine tenths were seen once. Specimen: PBMCs. These receptors all come from a woman younger than 30 in good health and CMV-seronegative. The CDR3 runs from the conserved cysteine through the conserved F or W. Fields, in order: CDR3 protein, CDR3 DNA, clone size, D gene, V gene, J gene. The D gene is left open where the match is weak. Clone size is given for some rows only: seen once, a few or many times, or a class if the clone is expanded.

CASSQDSVGGGYTF	TGTGCCAGCAGCCAAGATTCGGTGGGAGGTGGCTACACCTTC	.	.	TRBV4-2	TRBJ1-2
CAWSEGAGNQPQHF	TGTGCCTGGAGTGAGGGGGCTGGCAATCAGCCCCAGCATTTT	few	TRBD1	TRBV30	TRBJ1-5
CASSIADYGYTF	TGTGCCAGTAGTATAGCTGACTATGGCTACACCTTC	few	.	TRBV19	TRBJ1-2
CASSQGTSVKTQYF	TGCGCCAGCAGCCAGGGGACTAGCGTAAAGACCCAGTACTTC	once	TRBD2	TRBV4-1	TRBJ2-5
CAIVAGGRDEQYF	TGTGCCATCGTGGCGGGTGGTAGGGACGAGCAGTACTTC	.	.	TRBV2	TRBJ2-7
CASEKRENQPQHF	TGTGCCAGCGAGAAAAGGGAGAATCAGCCCCAGCATTTT	.	.	TRBV6-1	TRBJ1-5
CASSLNGQGHTEAFF	TGTGCCAGCTCACTCAACGGACAGGGCCACACTGAAGCTTTCTTT	.	TRBD1	TRBV18	TRBJ1-1
CASSQGGGGPYLYGYTF	TGTGCCAGCAGCCAGGGTGGCGGGGGCCCTTATCTCTATGGCTACACCTTC	few	.	TRBV14	TRBJ1-2
CASSLVGQGGRTDTQYF	TGTGCCAGCAGCTTGGTGGGACAGGGGGGACGCACAGATACGCAGTATTTT	.	TRBD1	TRBV5-6	TRBJ2-3
CASSDRGKTGELFF	TGTGCCAGCAGCGACAGGGGGAAAACCGGGGAGCTGTTTTTT	.	TRBD1	TRBV7-9	TRBJ2-2
CASSVTNTEAFF	TGTGCCAGCAGTGTAACTAACACTGAAGCTTTCTTT	once	.	TRBV2	TRBJ1-1
CASSVTSGVTGELFF	TGCGCCAGCAGCGTGACTAGCGGGGTCACCGGGGAGCTGTTTTTT	.	TRBD2	TRBV5-1	TRBJ2-2
CASSLIQVPEKLFF	TGTGCCAGCAGCTTAATCCAGGTCCCTGAAAAACTGTTTTTT	.	.	TRBV7-9	TRBJ1-4
CASRRDRVDGYTF	TGTGCCAGCAGGCGGGACAGGGTCGATGGCTACACCTTC	.	TRBD1	TRBV27	TRBJ1-2
CASRTSPGELFF	TGTGCCAGCAGGACTTCACCCGGGGAGCTGTTTTTT	.	.	TRBV2	TRBJ2-2
CASSPKWTVNTEAFF	TGTGCCAGCAGTCCCAAGTGGACAGTGAACACTGAAGCTTTCTTT	.	.	TRBV6-1	TRBJ1-1
CATSRLKQGEVLTF	TGTGCCACCAGCAGGTTGAAACAGGGTGAGGTCCTGACTTTC	once	.	TRBV15	TRBJ2-6
CASSHRTSGGAEEQYF	TGTGCCAGCAGCCACCGGACTAGCGGGGGGGCCGAGGAGCAGTACTTC	.	TRBD2	TRBV5-5	TRBJ2-7
CASSIQDSNQPQHF	TGTGCCAGCAGTATCCAGGATAGCAATCAGCCCCAGCATTTT	once	.	TRBV2	TRBJ1-5
CASSQFPNREKGTGELFF	TGCGCCAGCAGCCAATTCCCCAACAGGGAAAAAGGGACCGGGGAGCTGTTTTTT	.	.	TRBV4-1	TRBJ2-2
CASNNAAYNEQFF	TGTGCCAGCAATAACGCGGCTTACAATGAGCAGTTCTTC	.	.	TRBV28	TRBJ2-1
CASQGLAGDKEQYF	TGCGCCAGTCAGGGGCTAGCGGGGGACAAAGAGCAGTACTTC	.	TRBD2	TRBV5-1	TRBJ2-7
CASRGSRGEAGELFF	TGTGCCAGCAGGGGGAGCAGGGGCGAGGCCGGGGAGCTGTTTTTT	.	.	TRBV27	TRBJ2-2
CASSLGTSGVLGELFF	TGCGCCAGCAGCCTGGGGACTAGCGGGGTTCTCGGGGAGCTGTTTTTT	.	TRBD2	TRBV4-1	TRBJ2-2
CASSLLRTGGVETQYF	TGTGCCAGCAGTTTATTAAGGACAGGGGGTGTGGAGACCCAGTACTTC	.	TRBD1	TRBV27	TRBJ2-5
CASSELIGGAAEQYF	TGTGCCAGCAGTGAATTGATAGGGGGCGCGGCCGAGCAGTACTTC	.	TRBD1	TRBV6-1	TRBJ2-7
CASSEARGDQETQYF	TGTGCCAGCAGTGAAGCGCGGGGAGACCAAGAGACCCAGTACTTC	.	.	TRBV6-1	TRBJ2-5
CASSGLDFYEQYF	TGTGCCAGCAGCGGATTGGACTTTTACGAGCAGTACTTC	.	.	TRBV9	TRBJ2-7
CASSQMITSGIYEQYF	TGTGCCAGCAGCCAAATGATAACTAGCGGGATCTACGAGCAGTACTTC	.	TRBD2	TRBV4-2	TRBJ2-7
CASSPSRGYEQYF	TGTGCCAGCAGCCCGTCCAGGGGCTACGAGCAGTACTTC	.	.	TRBV11-2	TRBJ2-7
CASSPAWQANYGYTF	TGTGCCAGCAGCCCGGCGTGGCAGGCTAACTATGGCTACACCTTC	once	.	TRBV7-9	TRBJ1-2
CASSPAQDRTDTQYF	TGTGCCAGCAGCCCGGCTCAGGACAGGACAGATACGCAGTATTTT	.	TRBD1	TRBV13	TRBJ2-3
CASSPLPETQYF	TGTGCCAGCAGCCCCCTTCCCGAGACCCAGTACTTC	.	.	TRBV6-5	TRBJ2-5
CASSLIPTSGLDEQFF	TGTGCCAGCAGTTTAATACCGACTAGCGGGCTCGATGAGCAGTTCTTC	.	TRBD2	TRBV27	TRBJ2-1
CASSAPVGAVREQYF	TGTGCCAGCAGTGCCCCTGTTGGGGCGGTGCGCGAGCAGTACTTC	.	.	TRBV6-1	TRBJ2-7
CASSGTRVQETQYF	TGTGCCAGTAGCGGGACAAGAGTACAAGAGACCCAGTACTTC	.	TRBD2	TRBV6-1	TRBJ2-5
CASRTGTSGYNEQFF	TGTGCCAGTAGAACCGGGACTAGCGGCTACAATGAGCAGTTCTTC	.	TRBD2	TRBV19	TRBJ2-1
CASRRGSPGTEAFF	TGTGCCAGCCGTAGGGGTTCACCTGGGACTGAAGCTTTCTTT	.	.	TRBV7-9	TRBJ1-1
CASSYPGLVRYF	TGTGCCAGCAGTTACCCCGGACTAGTTAGGTATTTT	.	TRBD2	TRBV6-5	TRBJ2-3
CASRDSPNYGYTF	TGTGCCAGTCGGGACAGTCCTAACTATGGCTACACCTTC	.	TRBD1	TRBV6-1	TRBJ1-2
CASSRTGTGANVLTF	TGTGCCAGCAGCCGAACAGGGACCGGGGCCAACGTCCTGACTTTC	once	.	TRBV27	TRBJ2-6
CASSPTDREGEQYF	TGTGCCAGCAGCCCCACGGACAGGGAAGGCGAGCAGTACTTC	.	TRBD1	TRBV11-2	TRBJ2-7
CASSQVGLADEQFF	TGCGCCAGCAGCCAAGTGGGACTAGCCGATGAGCAGTTCTTC	.	TRBD2	TRBV4-1	TRBJ2-1
CASSLTSGGPSYSYNEQFF	TGTGCCAGCAGCCTGACTAGCGGGGGGCCTAGTTACTCCTACAATGAGCAGTTCTTC	.	TRBD2	TRBV7-6	TRBJ2-1
CASNSIAGSLDTQYF	TGTGCCAGCAACTCCATAGCGGGTTCCTTGGATACGCAGTATTTT	once	TRBD2	TRBV7-3	TRBJ2-3
CASSASDRVWDDEQFF	TGTGCCAGCAGCGCCTCCGACAGGGTATGGGACGATGAGCAGTTCTTC	.	TRBD1	TRBV7-9	TRBJ2-1
CASSFTETTNEKLFF	TGTGCCAGCAGCTTCACAGAGACAACTAATGAAAAACTGTTTTTT	.	.	TRBV7-9	TRBJ1-4
CASSPRVGLQRETQYF	TGTGCCAGCAGCCCCAGGGTCGGGCTCCAGAGAGAGACCCAGTACTTC	.	.	TRBV7-9	TRBJ2-5
CASTTGNTEAFF	TGTGCCAGCACGACAGGGAACACTGAAGCTTTCTTT	.	.	TRBV16	TRBJ1-1
CASSEALTPGNTEAFF	TGTGCCAGCAGTGAAGCGCTGACCCCGGGGAACACTGAAGCTTTCTTT	.	.	TRBV6-1	TRBJ1-1
CASSQVRNNEQFF	TGCGCCAGCAGCCAAGTCAGGAACAATGAGCAGTTCTTC	.	.	TRBV4-1	TRBJ2-1
CAWIPGLTMNTEAFF	TGTGCCTGGATTCCGGGACTCACCATGAACACTGAAGCTTTCTTT	.	.	TRBV30	TRBJ1-1
CASSYQKETQYF	TGTGCCAGCAGTTACCAGAAGGAGACCCAGTACTTC	.	.	TRBV28	TRBJ2-5
CASSLGQGNEQFF	TGTGCCAGCAGCTTGGGACAGGGGAATGAGCAGTTCTTC	few	TRBD1	TRBV5-4	TRBJ2-1
CASSIRANTGELFF	TGTGCCAGTAGTATCCGCGCGAACACCGGGGAGCTGTTTTTT	.	.	TRBV19	TRBJ2-2